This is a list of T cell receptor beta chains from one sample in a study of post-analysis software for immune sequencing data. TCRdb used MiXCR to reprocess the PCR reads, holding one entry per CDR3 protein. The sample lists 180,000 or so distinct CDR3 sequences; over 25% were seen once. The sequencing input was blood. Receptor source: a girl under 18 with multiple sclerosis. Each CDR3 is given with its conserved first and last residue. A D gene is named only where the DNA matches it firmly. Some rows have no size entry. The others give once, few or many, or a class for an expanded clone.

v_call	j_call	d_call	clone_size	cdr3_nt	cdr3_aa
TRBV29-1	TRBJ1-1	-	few	TGCAGCGTTGATAATGCGATCTTGAACACTGAAGCTTTCTTT	CSVDNAILNTEAFF
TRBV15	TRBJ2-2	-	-	TGTGCCACCAGCAGAGATGGTGGGAGTTTTAGACCCGGGGAGCTGTTTTTT	CATSRDGGSFRPGELFF
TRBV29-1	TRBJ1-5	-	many	TGCAGCGTTGTCGGCAGTAGCAATCAGCCCCAGCATTTT	CSVVGSSNQPQHF
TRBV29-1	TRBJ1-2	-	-	TGCAGCGTTCAAGACATCTATGGCTACACCTTC	CSVQDIYGYTF
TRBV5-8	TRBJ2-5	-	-	TGTGCCAGCATCCGGACACCCCAAGAGACCCAGTACTTC	CASIRTPQETQYF
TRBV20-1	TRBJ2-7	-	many	TGCAGTGCTAGAGATCGAGGCAAGGGGCCTCCCTACTCCTACGAGCAGTACTTC	CSARDRGKGPPYSYEQYF
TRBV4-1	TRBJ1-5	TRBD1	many	TGCGCCAGCAGCCACACAGGGGATCAGCCCCAGCATTTT	CASSHTGDQPQHF
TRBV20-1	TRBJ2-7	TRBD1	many	TGCAGTGCTATAGAACCGGGACAGGGGGCTGTGGAGCAGTACTTC	CSAIEPGQGAVEQYF
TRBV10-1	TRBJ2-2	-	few	TGCGCCAGCAGTGAATCAGGGGCGGCCGGGGAGCTGTTTTTT	CASSESGAAGELFF
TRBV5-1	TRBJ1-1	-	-	TGCGCCAGCAGCCTCTCGAGGACAGTGAACACTGAAGCTTTCTTT	CASSLSRTVNTEAFF
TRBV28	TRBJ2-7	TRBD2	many	TGTGCCAGCAGTTCCGTGACTAGCGGGATAGCCGGAACCTACGAGCAGTACTTC	CASSSVTSGIAGTYEQYF
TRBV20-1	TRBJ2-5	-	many	TGCAGTCAGGGGTCCCAGATGCTAAGACTGACCCTCCAAGAGACCCAGTACTTC	CSQGSQMLRLTLQETQYF
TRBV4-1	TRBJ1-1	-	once	TGCGCCAGCAGCCAGGGGGGCGGAGAAGCTTTCTTT	CASSQGGGEAFF
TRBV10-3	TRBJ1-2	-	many	TGTGCCATCGCGTATATAGAAGGGTATGGCTACACCTTC	CAIAYIEGYGYTF
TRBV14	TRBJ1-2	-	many	TGTGCCAGCAGCCAATTCGGGCAGACCTATGGCTACACCTTC	CASSQFGQTYGYTF
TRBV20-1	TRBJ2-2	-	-	TGCAGTGCTAGAGATCGGGGGACCGGGGAGCTGTTTTTT	CSARDRGTGELFF
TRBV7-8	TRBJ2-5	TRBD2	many	TGTGCCAGCAGCTTCCATCGGGGGGGGACTAAAGAGACCCAGTACTTC	CASSFHRGGTKETQYF
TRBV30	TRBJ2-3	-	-	TGTGCCTGGAGCGGGGAGTTCGGTACGCAGTATTTT	CAWSGEFGTQYF
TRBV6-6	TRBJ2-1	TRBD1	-	TGTGCCAGCAGTTACGGGACAGTCTACAATGAGCAGTTCTTC	CASSYGTVYNEQFF
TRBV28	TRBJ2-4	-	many	TGTGCCAGCAGTCGAGGACAGTCGGGTAAAACCAAAAACATTCAGTACTTC	CASSRGQSGKTKNIQYF
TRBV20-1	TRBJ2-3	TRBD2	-	TGCAGTGCTACCATGTTACTAGCGGGAGACACAGATACGCAGTATTTT	CSATMLLAGDTDTQYF
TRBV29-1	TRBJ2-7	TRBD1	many	TGCAGCGTCGGCCGGGACAGGGAGGCGCAGTACTTC	CSVGRDREAQYF
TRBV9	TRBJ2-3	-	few	TGTGCCAGCAGCGGCCCGTACACAGATACGCAGTATTTT	CASSGPYTDTQYF
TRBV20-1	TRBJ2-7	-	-	TGCAGTGCTAGAGACCGGGGACGAAACCTCTACAATGAGCAGTACTTC	CSARDRGRNLYNEQYF
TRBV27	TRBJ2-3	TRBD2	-	TGTGCCAGCAGAGGACTAGCGGGAGTAGATACGCAGTATTTT	CASRGLAGVDTQYF
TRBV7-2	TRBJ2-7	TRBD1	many	TGTGCCAGCAGTCGACAGGGAACAGAGCAGTACTTC	CASSRQGTEQYF
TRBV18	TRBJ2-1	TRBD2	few	TGTGCCAGCTCACCTAGCGGGAGGAATGAGCAGTTCTTC	CASSPSGRNEQFF
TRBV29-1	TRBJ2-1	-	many	TGCAGCGTGGATACCGGAACAAGCAGCTCCTACAATGAGCAGTTCTTC	CSVDTGTSSSYNEQFF
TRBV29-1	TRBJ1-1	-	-	TGCAGCGTCCTCAGGTTGGGGAACACTGAAGCTTTCTTT	CSVLRLGNTEAFF
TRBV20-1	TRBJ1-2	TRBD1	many	TGCAGTGCTAGAACGGGACAGGGAACTTATGGCTACACCTTC	CSARTGQGTYGYTF
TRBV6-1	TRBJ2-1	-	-	TGTACCAGCAGTGATTTAGGGCATGTCCGAAATGAGCAGTTCTTC	CTSSDLGHVRNEQFF
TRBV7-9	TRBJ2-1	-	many	TGTGCCAGCAGCTTAGGGCAGGGACTCGATGAGCAGTTCTTC	CASSLGQGLDEQFF
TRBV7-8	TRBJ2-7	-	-	TGTGCCAGCAGCTTAGGTGCAGGGGAAGCCTACGAGCAGTACTTC	CASSLGAGEAYEQYF
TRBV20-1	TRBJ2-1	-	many	TGCAGTGCCCCCGAAGACGGGGTCTCTTCCTACAATGAGCAGTTCTTC	CSAPEDGVSSYNEQFF
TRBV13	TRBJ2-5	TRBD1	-	TGTGCCAGCAGCAAGACAGGGTCCTCCTTTGTGCAGTACTTC	CASSKTGSSFVQYF
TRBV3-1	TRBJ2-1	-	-	TGTGCCAGCAGCCACTTCCGAAAAGGGACCTACAATGAGCAGTTCTTC	CASSHFRKGTYNEQFF
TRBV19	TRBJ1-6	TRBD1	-	TGTGCCAGCTACCGGGACAGCCTAAATTCACCCCTCCACTTT	CASYRDSLNSPLHF
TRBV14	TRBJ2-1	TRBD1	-	TGTGCCAGCAGCACACTAGGTGGACAGGGTGTGAACAATGAGCAGTTCTTC	CASSTLGGQGVNNEQFF
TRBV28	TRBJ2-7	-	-	TGTGCCAGCAGTCAAGCGGCATACGAGCAGTACTTC	CASSQAAYEQYF
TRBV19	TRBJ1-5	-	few	TGTGCCAGTAGTTTCAGCGGAGGGTTCCTCAATCAGCCCCAGCATTTT	CASSFSGGFLNQPQHF
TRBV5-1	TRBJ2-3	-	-	TGCGCCAGCAGCGGGGGAGGAGATACGCAGTATTTT	CASSGGGDTQYF
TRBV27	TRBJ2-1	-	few	TGTGCCAGCAGTTTATCGTGGGGGATACTCTCCTACAATGAGCAGTTCTTC	CASSLSWGILSYNEQFF
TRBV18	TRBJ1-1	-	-	TGTGCCAGCTCAGGCATGAACACTGAAGCTTTCTTT	CASSGMNTEAFF